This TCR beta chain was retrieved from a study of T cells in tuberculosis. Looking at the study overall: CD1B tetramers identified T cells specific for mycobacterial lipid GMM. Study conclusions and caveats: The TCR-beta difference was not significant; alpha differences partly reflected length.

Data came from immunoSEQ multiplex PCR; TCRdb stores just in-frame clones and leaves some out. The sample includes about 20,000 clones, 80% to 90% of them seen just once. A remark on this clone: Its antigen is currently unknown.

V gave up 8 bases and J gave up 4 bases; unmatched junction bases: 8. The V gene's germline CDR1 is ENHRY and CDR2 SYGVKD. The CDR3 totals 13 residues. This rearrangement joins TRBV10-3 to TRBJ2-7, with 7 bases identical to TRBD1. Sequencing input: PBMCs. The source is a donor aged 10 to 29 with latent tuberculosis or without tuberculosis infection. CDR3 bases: TGTGCCATCCTTGGGGACAGAGGTTACGAGCAGTACTTC. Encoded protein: CAILGDRGYEQYF.